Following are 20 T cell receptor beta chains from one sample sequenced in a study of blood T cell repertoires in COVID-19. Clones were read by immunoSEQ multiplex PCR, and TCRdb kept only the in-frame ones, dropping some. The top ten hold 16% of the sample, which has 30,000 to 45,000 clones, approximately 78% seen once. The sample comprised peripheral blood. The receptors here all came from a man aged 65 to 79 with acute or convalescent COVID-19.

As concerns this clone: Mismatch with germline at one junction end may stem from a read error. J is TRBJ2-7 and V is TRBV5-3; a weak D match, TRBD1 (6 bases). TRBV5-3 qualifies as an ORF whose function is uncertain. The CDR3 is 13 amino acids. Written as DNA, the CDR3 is TGTGCCAGAAGCTTGGCACAGGGAAGCGAGCAGCACTTC. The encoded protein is CARSLAQGSEQHF.

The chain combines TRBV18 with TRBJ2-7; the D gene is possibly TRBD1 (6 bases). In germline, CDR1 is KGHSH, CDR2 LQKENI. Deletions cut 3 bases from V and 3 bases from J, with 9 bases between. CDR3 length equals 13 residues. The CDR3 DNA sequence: TGTGCCAGCTCACCGCAGGGGATCTACGAGCAGTACTTC. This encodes CASSPQGIYEQYF.

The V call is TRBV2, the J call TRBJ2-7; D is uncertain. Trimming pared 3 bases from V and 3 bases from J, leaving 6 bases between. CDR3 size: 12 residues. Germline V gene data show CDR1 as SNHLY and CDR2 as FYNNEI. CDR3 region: CASSDPYYEQYF. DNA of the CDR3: TGTGCCAGCAGTGACCCTTACTACGAGCAGTACTTC.

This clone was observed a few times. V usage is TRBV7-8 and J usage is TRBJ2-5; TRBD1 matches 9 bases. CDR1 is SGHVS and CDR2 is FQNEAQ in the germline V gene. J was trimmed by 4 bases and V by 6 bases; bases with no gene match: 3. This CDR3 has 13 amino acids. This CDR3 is CASRYRGRETQYF. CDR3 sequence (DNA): TGTGCCAGCAGATACAGGGGGCGAGAGACCCAGTACTTC.

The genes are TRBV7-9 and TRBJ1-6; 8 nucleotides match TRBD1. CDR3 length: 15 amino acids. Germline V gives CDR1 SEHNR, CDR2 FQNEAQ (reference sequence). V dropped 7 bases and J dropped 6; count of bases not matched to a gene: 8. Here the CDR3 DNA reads TGTGCCAGCAACAGACAGGGGACCTTTAATTCACCCCTCCACTTT. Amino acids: CASNRQGTFNSPLHF.

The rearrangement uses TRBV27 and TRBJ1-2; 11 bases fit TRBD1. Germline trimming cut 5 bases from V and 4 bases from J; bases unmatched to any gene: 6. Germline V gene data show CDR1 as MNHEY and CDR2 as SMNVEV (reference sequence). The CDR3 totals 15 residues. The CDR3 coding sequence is TGTGCCAGCAGTCGGACAGGGGGCACGAGCTATGGCTACACCTTC. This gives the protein CASSRTGGTSYGYTF.

The CDR3 spells CASSSASRGLDEKLFF. CDR3 nucleotide sequence: TGTGCCAGTAGTTCCGCGTCAAGGGGGCTTGACGAAAAACTGTTTTTT. The gene calls are TRBV19 and TRBJ1-4, with 7 bases fitting TRBD1. This CDR3 comprises 16 residues. Germline lookup yields CDR1 LNHDA and CDR2 SQIVND (reference sequence). The V segment lost 5 bases and the J segment 8 bases; nucleotides outside the gene matches: 14.

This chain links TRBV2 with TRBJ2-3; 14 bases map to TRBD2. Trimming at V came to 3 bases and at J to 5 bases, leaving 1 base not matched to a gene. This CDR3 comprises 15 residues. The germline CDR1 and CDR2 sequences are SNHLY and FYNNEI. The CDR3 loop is CASSEGTSGRDTQYF. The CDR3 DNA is TGTGCCAGCAGTGAGGGGACTAGCGGGAGAGATACGCAGTATTTT. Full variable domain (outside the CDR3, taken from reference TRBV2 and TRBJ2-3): EPEVTQTPSHQVTQMGQEVILRCVPISNHLYFYWYRQILGQKVEFLVSFYNNEISEKSEIFDDQFSVERPDGSNFTLKIRSTKLEDSAMYFCASSEGTSGRDTQYFGPGTRLTVL.

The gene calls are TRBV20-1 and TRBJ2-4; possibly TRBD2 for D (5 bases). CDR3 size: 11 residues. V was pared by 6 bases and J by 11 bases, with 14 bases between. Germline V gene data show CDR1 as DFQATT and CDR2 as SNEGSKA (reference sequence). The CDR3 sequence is CSATKTGVQYF. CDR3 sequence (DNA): TGCAGTGCGACTAAGACGGGCGTTCAGTACTTC.

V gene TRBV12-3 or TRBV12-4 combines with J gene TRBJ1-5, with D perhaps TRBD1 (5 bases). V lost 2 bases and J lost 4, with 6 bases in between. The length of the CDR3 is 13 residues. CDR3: CASSLRQNQPQHF. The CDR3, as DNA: TGTGCCAGCAGTTTACGACAGAATCAGCCCCAGCATTTT.

The CDR3 spells CASSPLGLAGSDTQYF. The CDR3 DNA sequence: TGTGCCAGCAGTCCATTAGGACTAGCGGGTTCAGATACGCAGTATTTT. The gene calls are TRBV28 and TRBJ2-3; 11 bases map to TRBD2. The CDR3 sequence is 16 residues long. Per germline, CDR1 MDHEN and CDR2 SYDVKM. The V segment lost 5 bases and the J segment 4 bases; nucleotides outside the gene matches: 8.

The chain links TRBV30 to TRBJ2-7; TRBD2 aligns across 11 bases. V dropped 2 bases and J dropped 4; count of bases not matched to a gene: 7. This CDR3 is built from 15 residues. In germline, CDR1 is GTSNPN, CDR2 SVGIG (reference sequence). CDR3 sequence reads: CAWSRATSGKYEQYF. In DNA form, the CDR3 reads TGTGCCTGGAGTAGAGCGACTAGCGGGAAGTACGAGCAGTACTTC.

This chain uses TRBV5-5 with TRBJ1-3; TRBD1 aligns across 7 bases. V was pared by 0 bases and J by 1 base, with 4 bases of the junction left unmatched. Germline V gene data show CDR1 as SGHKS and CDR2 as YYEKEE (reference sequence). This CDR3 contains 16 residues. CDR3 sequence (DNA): TGTGCCAGCAGCTTGGACGGGACAGCTTCTGGAAACACCATATATTTT. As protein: CASSLDGTASGNTIYF.

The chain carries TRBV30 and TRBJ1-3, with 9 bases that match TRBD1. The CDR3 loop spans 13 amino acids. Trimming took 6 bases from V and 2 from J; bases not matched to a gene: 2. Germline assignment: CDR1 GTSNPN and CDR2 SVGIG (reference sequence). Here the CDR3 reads CACRQGAGNTIYF. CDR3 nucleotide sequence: TGTGCCTGTAGACAGGGGGCTGGAAACACCATATATTTT.

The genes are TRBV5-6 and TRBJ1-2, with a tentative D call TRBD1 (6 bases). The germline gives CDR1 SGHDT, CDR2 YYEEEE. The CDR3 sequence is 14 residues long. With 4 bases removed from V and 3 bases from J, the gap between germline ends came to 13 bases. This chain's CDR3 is CASSPRGGHYGYTF. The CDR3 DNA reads TGTGCCAGCAGCCCGAGGGGGGGCCACTATGGCTACACCTTC. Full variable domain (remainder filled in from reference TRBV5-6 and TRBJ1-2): DAGVTQSPTHLIKTRGQQVTLRCSPKSGHDTVSWYQQALGQGPQFIFQYYEEEERQRGNFPDRFSGHQFPNYSSELNVNALLLGDSALYLCASSPRGGHYGYTFGSGTRLTVV.

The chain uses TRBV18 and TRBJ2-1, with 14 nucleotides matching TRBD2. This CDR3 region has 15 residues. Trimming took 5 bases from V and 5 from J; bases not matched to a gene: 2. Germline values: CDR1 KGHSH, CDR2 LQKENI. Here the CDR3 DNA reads TGTGCCAGCTCAAGGGGACTAGCGGGGGACAATGAGCAGTTCTTC. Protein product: CASSRGLAGDNEQFF.

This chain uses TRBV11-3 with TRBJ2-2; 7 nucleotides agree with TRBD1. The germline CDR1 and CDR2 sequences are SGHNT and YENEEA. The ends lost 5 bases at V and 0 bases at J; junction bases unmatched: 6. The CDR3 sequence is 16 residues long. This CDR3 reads CASSPRQGSNTGELFF. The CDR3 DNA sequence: TGTGCCAGCAGCCCGAGACAGGGTTCGAACACCGGGGAGCTGTTTTTT.

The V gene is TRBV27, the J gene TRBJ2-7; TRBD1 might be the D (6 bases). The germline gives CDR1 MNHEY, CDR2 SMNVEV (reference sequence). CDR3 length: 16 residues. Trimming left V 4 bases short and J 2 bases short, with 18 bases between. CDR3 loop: CASSWGAPGDTYEQYF. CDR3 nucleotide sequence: TGTGCCAGCAGTTGGGGTGCGCCAGGGGACACCTACGAGCAGTACTTC.

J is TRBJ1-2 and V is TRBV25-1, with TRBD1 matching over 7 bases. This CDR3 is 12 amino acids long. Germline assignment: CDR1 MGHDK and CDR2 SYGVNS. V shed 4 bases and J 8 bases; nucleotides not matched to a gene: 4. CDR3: CASSGDRVGYTF. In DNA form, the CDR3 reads TGTGCCAGCAGTGGAGACAGGGTCGGCTACACCTTC.

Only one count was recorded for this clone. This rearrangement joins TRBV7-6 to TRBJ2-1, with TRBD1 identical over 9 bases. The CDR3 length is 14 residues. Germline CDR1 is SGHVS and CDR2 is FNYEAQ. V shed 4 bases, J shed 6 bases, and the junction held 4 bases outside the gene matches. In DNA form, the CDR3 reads TGTGCCAGCAGCTCCCAGACAGGGGGCAATGAGCAGTTCTTC. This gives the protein CASSSQTGGNEQFF.